The 17 T cell receptor beta chains below were found in one sample sequenced in a study of blood T cells in healthy people across ages. The use of a sample-barcoded 5' primer and a J-beta primer mix characterized a second PCR of about 6 to 11 cycles. TCRdb called the 5' RACE reads again in MiXCR, with one record for every CDR3 protein. The sample has 800,000 or so distinct CDR3 sequences; around 62% are singletons. The specimen sequenced was blood. The receptors stem from a man under 40 in good health.

V usage is TRBV10-3 and J usage is TRBJ1-5; D is possibly TRBD1 (5 bases). Germline CDR1 is ENHRY and CDR2 is SYGVKD. V gave up 3 bases and J gave up 2 bases, with 14 bases separating them. The CDR3 has 16 residues. The CDR3 DNA is TGTGCCATCAGTGACTATCGGGACGGCGGCAATCAGCCCCAGCATTTT. Its translation: CAISDYRDGGNQPQHF.

A note on this clonotype: A single base separates this from a much larger clone, so it may be a read error. The rearrangement uses TRBV7-2 and TRBJ2-4; a possible D gene is TRBD2 (7 bases). Trimming cost V 6 bases and J 4 bases, with 16 bases left between them. This CDR3 has 15 amino acids. In germline, CDR1 is SGHTA, CDR2 FQGNSA. The CDR3, as DNA: TGTGCCAGCAGGCAAGCAAGGGGGGGGAAAAACATTCAGTACTTC. It codes for CASRQARGGKNIQYF.

This clonotype was counted once. At one end the junction does not follow the germline gene, possibly because of a read error. This rearrangement joins TRBV18 to TRBJ2-1; the D gene is possibly TRBD2 (5 bases). Germline V gene lookup returns CDR1 KGHSH and CDR2 LQKENI. The CDR3 covers 13 residues. CDR3 protein: CASSPIDYHEQFF. DNA for the CDR3: TGTGCCAGCTCACCAATAGACTACCATGAGCAGTTCTTC. The entire variable domain, with the rest obtained from reference TRBV18 and TRBJ2-1, is as follows: NAGVMQNPRHLVRRRGQEARLRCSPMKGHSHVYWYRQLPEEGLKFMVYLQKENIIDESGMPKERFSAEFPKEGPSILRIQQVVRGDSAAYFCASSPIDYHEQFFGPGTRLTVL.

The gene calls are TRBV7-2 and TRBJ2-1; 8 bases are a match to TRBD1. Per germline, CDR1 SGHTA and CDR2 FQGNSA. The CDR3 consists of 15 residues. V lost 4 bases and J lost 3; bases outside the gene matches: 5. DNA for the CDR3: TGTGCCAGCAGCTCCGGGACAGGAAGCTACAATGAGCAGTTCTTC. Encoded protein: CASSSGTGSYNEQFF.

The genes are TRBV5-1 and TRBJ2-7, with TRBD1 matching 7 bases. The last part of the DNA fits TRBJ2-5 better; the J call may be wrong. The CDR3 totals 14 residues. The germline gives CDR1 SGHRS, CDR2 YFSETQ. This CDR3 reads CASSAGQDGETQYF. CDR3 DNA: TGCGCCAGCAGCGCCGGACAGGATGGAGAGACCCAGTACTTC.

The chain uses TRBV5-1 and TRBJ2-1, with TRBD2 matching 9 bases. The V gene's germline CDR1 is SGHRS and CDR2 YFSETQ. The V gene end was trimmed by 3 bases and the J gene end by 0 bases; junction bases not matched to a gene: 7. This CDR3 is built from 17 residues. DNA of the CDR3: TGCGCCAGCAGCTCCGGGACTAGCCCCCTCTCCTACAATGAGCAGTTCTTC. Encoded protein: CASSSGTSPLSYNEQFF.

The rearrangement joins TRBV12-3 or TRBV12-4 to TRBJ2-7; 7 bases are shared with TRBD1. There are 16 residues in the CDR3. Trimming cost V 2 bases and J 5 bases; bases outside gene matches: 12. The CDR3 nucleotides are TGTGCCAGCAGTTTAACCCACTTGACAGGGAGCGACGAGCAGTACTTC. Amino acids: CASSLTHLTGSDEQYF.

J is TRBJ2-3 and V is TRBV7-9, with a weak D call TRBD1 (6 bases). Germline values: CDR1 SEHNR, CDR2 FQNEAQ (reference sequence). CDR3 length: 14 amino acids. Trimming pared 7 bases from V and 5 bases from J, leaving 16 bases between. The CDR3 sequence: CASNPGTGRDTQYF. For the CDR3, the DNA is TGTGCCAGCAACCCTGGCACAGGGCGAGATACGCAGTATTTT.

J is TRBJ1-5 and V is TRBV27; D may be TRBD1 (6 bases). Germline values: CDR1 MNHEY, CDR2 SMNVEV (reference sequence). CDR3 length: 19 residues. Trimming pared 0 bases from V and 5 bases from J, leaving 23 bases between. The CDR3 DNA follows: TGTGCCAGCAGTTTATCGGGGGGCCGAGGGGGGCGAATCTATCAGCCCCAGCATTTT. It specifies CASSLSGGRGGRIYQPQHF.

V gene TRBV28 combines with J gene TRBJ2-6; TRBD1 might be the D (6 bases). CDR3 size: 16 residues. Trimming stripped 0 bases from V and 0 bases from J, with 6 bases between. Germline V CDR1 and CDR2: MDHEN, SYDVKM. CDR3 protein: CASSLWTGSGANVLTF. For the CDR3, the DNA is TGTGCCAGCAGTTTATGGACAGGCTCTGGGGCCAACGTCCTGACTTTC.

This chain uses TRBV12-3 or TRBV12-4 with TRBJ1-2; no firm D call. The CDR3 is made up of 11 amino acids. V was shortened by 4 bases and J by 8 bases, with 8 bases between the two germline ends. The CDR3 DNA follows: TGTGCCAGCAGTTGGAGTTTGGGCTACACCTTC. This gives the protein CASSWSLGYTF.

This clonotype has just a few counts. The rearrangement joins TRBV20-1 to TRBJ2-7, with TRBD1 identical over 7 bases. CDR1 is DFQATT, CDR2 SNEGSKA, per germline (reference sequence). V lost 5 bases and J lost 0; bases outside the gene matches: 10. The CDR3 has 15 residues. The CDR3 reads CSAHTGDLSSYEQYF. In DNA, the CDR3 is TGCAGTGCTCATACAGGGGATCTTAGCTCCTACGAGCAGTACTTC.

Many counts were recorded for this clonotype. The rearrangement links TRBV4-3 to TRBJ2-7; D uncertain. V was clipped by 7 bases and J by 3 bases, with 13 bases between them. Germline lookup yields CDR1 LGHNA and CDR2 YSLEER. The CDR3 is 13 residues long. The CDR3 nucleotides read TGCGCCAGCACCCGTCCGGACCTCTACGAGCAGTACTTC. Protein product: CASTRPDLYEQYF.

The CDR3 is CAISKPGQGYEQYF. The CDR3 nucleotides are TGTGCCATCAGTAAGCCGGGACAGGGGTACGAGCAGTACTTC. The chain employs TRBV10-3 and TRBJ2-7; 10 nucleotides agree with TRBD1. In germline, CDR1 is ENHRY, CDR2 SYGVKD. The CDR3 length is 14 residues. The V segment lost 5 bases and the J segment 4 bases; nucleotides outside the gene matches: 5.

This clonotype was found a few times. At one boundary the junction diverges from the germline segment, which might be a read error. The chain links TRBV7-7 to TRBJ2-5; 10 nucleotides align to TRBD2. Per the germline V gene, CDR1 is SSHAT and CDR2 is FNYEAQ (reference sequence). The CDR3 has 15 amino acids. The DNA for the CDR3 is TGTGCTAGCAGCGTTCTAACTAGCGGGGAAGGGACCCAGTACTTC. Encoded protein: CASSVLTSGEGTQYF.

This clonotype was recorded once. The chain recombines TRBV7-3 with TRBJ1-6; maybe TRBD1 (6 bases). CDR1 SGHTA and CDR2 FQGTGA come from the germline V gene. This CDR3 comprises 16 residues. V was clipped by 3 bases and J by 1 base, with 10 bases between them. CDR3 nucleotide sequence: TGTGCCAGCAGCTTGGGACATGCATCCTATAATTCACCCCTCCACTTT. This encodes CASSLGHASYNSPLHF.

The chain couples TRBV6-1 to TRBJ2-3; the D call may be TRBD1 or TRBD2 (5 bases each). Trimming took off 3 bases at V and 1 base at J, with 11 bases between the two ends. CDR1 is MNHNS and CDR2 is SASEGT in the germline V gene. CDR3 length: 15 residues. The CDR3 sequence is CASSEWKGRTDTQYF. CDR3 sequence (DNA): TGTGCCAGCAGTGAGTGGAAGGGACGCACAGATACGCAGTATTTT.